One TCR beta chain is described in this entry. Its antigen is not identified. Produced via immunoSEQ multiplex PCR; TCRdb's table is partial and in-frame only. The table shows about 7,400 clones, with roughly 80% occurring only once. This sample stems from a study of chemoradiotherapy in HPV16-positive cancers. Whole-study results and caveats: Non-HPV-specific T cells did not expand in tumors during treatment, whereas candidate HPV-specific clones and E7-related motifs did. The functional HPV-specific definition rests on just a couple of HPV16-positive patients. In HPV16-positive patients, HPV-responsive T-cell expansion tracked better recurrence-free survival.

With 1 base clipped from V and 4 bases from J, the junction kept 10 bases outside the gene matches. From germline, CDR1 is SGHKS and CDR2 YYEKEE (reference sequence). This CDR3 is 16 amino acids long. The sequencing used tumor tissue, collected from a patient who underwent chemoradiotherapy. The chain uses TRBV5-5 and TRBJ1-1, with TRBD1 identical over 7 bases. The source is a human donor with HPV-associated anogenital cancer. Here the CDR3 DNA reads TGTGCCAGCAGCTTGTTTGACGAGGGGGCGCGCACTGAAGCTTTCTTT. Translated: CASSLFDEGARTEAFF. Together with reference TRBV5-5 and TRBJ1-1, the CDR3 gives the full variable domain: DAGVTQSPTHLIKTRGQQVTLRCSPISGHKSVSWYQQVLGQGPQFIFQYYEKEERGRGNFPDRFSARQFPNYSSELNVNALLLGDSALYLCASSLFDEGARTEAFFGQGTRLTVV.